One T cell receptor beta chain is described in this entry. These data originate in a study of blood T cell repertoires in COVID-19. The data were produced by immunoSEQ multiplex PCR, yet TCRdb's version contains in-frame clones alone and is incomplete. The data contain a few hundred thousand clones, approximately 91% of them seen just once; the ten biggest clones take up roughly 2.7%. V lost 0 bases, J lost 0 bases, and 21 bases stayed unmatched. This CDR3 is built from 23 residues. Per the germline V gene, CDR1 is SGHRS and CDR2 is YFSETQ. The sequencing input was peripheral blood. The rearrangement joins TRBV5-1 to TRBJ2-6; 7 bases agree with TRBD1. The receptor's source is a person aged 18-35 years with COVID-19, enrolled during active disease. The CDR3: CASSLGEYGEGGISSSGANVLTF. The CDR3 DNA reads as TGCGCCAGCAGCTTGGGAGAATACGGGGAAGGGGGCATCTCAAGCTCTGGGGCCAACGTCCTGACTTTC.